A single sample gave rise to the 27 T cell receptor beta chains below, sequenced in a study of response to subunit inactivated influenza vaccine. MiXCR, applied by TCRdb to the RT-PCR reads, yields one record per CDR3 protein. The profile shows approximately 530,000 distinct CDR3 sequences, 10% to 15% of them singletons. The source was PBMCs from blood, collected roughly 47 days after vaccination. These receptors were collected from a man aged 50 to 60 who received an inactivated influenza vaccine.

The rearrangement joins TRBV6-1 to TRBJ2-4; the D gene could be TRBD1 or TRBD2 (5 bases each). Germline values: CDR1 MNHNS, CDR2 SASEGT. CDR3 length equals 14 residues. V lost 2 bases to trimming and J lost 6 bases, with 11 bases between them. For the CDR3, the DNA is TGTGCCAGCAGTGAACACGGGACGAGAAACATTCAGTACTTC. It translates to CASSEHGTRNIQYF.

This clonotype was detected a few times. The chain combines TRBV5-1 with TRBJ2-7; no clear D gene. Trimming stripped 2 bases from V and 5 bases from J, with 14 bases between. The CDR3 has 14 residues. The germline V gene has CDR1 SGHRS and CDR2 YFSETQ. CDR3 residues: CASSLTPNGHEQYF. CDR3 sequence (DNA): TGCGCCAGCAGCTTAACTCCAAACGGCCACGAGCAGTACTTC.

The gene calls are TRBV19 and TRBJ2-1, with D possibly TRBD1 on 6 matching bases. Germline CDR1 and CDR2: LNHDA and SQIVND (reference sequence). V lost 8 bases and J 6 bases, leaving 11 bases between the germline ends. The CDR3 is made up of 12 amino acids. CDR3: CASGARGNEQFF. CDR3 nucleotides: TGTGCCAGTGGCGCCAGGGGCAATGAGCAGTTCTTC. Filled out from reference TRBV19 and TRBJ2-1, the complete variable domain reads DGGITQSPKYLFRKEGQNVTLSCEQNLNHDAMYWYRQDPGQGLRLIYYSQIVNDFQKGDIAEGYSVSREKKESFPLTVTSAQKNPTAFYLCASGARGNEQFFGPGTRLTVL.

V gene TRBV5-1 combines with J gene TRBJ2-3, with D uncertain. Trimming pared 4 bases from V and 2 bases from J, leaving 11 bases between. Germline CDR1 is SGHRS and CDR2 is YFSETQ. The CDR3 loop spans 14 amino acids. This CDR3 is CASSITTATDTQYF. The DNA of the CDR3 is TGCGCCAGCAGCATCACAACGGCCACAGATACGCAGTATTTT.

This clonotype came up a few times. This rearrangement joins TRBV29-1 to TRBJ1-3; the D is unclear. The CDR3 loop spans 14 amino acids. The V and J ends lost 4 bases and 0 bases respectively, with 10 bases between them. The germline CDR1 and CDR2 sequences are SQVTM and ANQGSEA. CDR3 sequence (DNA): TGCAGCGTTGCCCTGTTTGGCTCTGGAAACACCATATATTTT. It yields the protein CSVALFGSGNTIYF.

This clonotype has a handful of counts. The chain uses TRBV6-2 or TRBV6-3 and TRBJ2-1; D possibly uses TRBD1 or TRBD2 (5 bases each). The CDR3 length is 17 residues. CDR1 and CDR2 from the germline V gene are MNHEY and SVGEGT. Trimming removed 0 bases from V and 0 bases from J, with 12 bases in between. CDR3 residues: CASSYSIRGSSYNEQFF. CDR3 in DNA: TGTGCCAGCAGTTACTCGATCCGGGGCAGCTCCTACAATGAGCAGTTCTTC.

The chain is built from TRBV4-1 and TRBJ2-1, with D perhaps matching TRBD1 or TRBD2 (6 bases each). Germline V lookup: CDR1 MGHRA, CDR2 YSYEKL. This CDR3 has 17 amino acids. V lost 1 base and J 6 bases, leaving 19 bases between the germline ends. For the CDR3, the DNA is TGCGCCAGCAGCCAAGGGGCCCCGGGTGGGGGGCTCAATGAGCAGTTCTTC. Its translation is CASSQGAPGGGLNEQFF.

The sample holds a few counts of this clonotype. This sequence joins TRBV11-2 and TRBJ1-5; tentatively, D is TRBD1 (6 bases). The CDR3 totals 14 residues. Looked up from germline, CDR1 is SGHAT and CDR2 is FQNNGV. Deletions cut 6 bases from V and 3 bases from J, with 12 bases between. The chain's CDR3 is CASRDGGANQPQHF. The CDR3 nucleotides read TGTGCCAGCAGGGATGGGGGGGCCAATCAGCCCCAGCATTTT.

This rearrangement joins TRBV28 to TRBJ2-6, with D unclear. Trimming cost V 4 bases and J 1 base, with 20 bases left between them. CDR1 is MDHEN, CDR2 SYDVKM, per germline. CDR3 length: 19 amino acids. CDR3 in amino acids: CASSSPSPDRVSGANVLTF. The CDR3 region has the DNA TGTGCCAGCAGTTCACCCTCCCCGGACCGGGTGTCTGGGGCCAACGTCCTGACTTTC.

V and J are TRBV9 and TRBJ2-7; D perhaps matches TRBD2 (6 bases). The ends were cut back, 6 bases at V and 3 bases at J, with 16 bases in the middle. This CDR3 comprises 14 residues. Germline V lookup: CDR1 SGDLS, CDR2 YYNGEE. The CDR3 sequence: CASKIRQGGYEQYF. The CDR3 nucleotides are TGTGCCAGCAAGATCCGCCAGGGAGGCTACGAGCAGTACTTC.

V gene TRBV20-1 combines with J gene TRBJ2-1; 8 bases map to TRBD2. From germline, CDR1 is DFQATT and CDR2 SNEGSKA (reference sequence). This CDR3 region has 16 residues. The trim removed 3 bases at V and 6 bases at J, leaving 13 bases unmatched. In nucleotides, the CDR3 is TGCAGTGCTAGTGGGGGAGAAGCGGGACTAGGCAATGAGCAGTTCTTC. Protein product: CSASGGEAGLGNEQFF.

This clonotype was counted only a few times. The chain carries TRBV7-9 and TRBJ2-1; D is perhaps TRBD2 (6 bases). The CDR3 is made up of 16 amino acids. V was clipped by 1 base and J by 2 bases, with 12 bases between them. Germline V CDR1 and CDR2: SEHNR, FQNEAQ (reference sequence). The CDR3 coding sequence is TGTGCCAGCAGCTTAGGGGGCGGGATCGCCTACAATGAGCAGTTCTTC. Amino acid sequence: CASSLGGGIAYNEQFF.

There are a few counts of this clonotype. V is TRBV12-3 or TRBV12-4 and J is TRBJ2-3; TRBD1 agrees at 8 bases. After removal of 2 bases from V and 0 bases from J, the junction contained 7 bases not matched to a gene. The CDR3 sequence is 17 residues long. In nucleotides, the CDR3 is TGTGCCAGCAGTTTAACAAACAGGGGGGCTAGCACAGATACGCAGTATTTT. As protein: CASSLTNRGASTDTQYF.

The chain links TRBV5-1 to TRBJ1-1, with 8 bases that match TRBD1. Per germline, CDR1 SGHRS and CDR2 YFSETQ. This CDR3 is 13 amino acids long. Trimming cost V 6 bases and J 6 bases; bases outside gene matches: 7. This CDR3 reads CASTGQGGAEAFF. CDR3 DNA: TGCGCCAGCACCGGACAGGGTGGTGCTGAAGCTTTCTTT.

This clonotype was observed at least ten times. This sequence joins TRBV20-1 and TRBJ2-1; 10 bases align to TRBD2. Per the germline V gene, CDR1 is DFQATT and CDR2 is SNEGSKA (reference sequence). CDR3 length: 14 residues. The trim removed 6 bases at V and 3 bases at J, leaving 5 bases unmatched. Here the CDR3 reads CSAQLAGSYNEQFF. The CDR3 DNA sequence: TGCAGTGCGCAACTAGCGGGGAGCTACAATGAGCAGTTCTTC.

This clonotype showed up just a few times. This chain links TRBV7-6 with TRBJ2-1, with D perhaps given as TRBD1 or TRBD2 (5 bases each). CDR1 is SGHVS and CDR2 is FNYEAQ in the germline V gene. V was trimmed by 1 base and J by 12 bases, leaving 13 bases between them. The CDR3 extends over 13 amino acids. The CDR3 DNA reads TGTGCCAGCAGCTTAGGGGACGCCCAGGTGCAGTTCTTC. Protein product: CASSLGDAQVQFF.

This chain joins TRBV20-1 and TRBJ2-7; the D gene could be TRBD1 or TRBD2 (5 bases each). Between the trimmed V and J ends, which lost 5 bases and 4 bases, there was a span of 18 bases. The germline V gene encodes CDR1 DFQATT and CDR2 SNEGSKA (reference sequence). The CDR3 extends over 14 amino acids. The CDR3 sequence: CSAYNLGDFYEQYF. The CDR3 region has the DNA TGCAGTGCTTATAACTTGGGGGATTTTTACGAGCAGTACTTC.

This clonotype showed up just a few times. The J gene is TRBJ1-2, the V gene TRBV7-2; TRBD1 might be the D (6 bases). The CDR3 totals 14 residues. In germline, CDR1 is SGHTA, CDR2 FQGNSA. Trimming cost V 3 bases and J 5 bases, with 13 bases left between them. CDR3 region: CASSLDSNSYGYTF. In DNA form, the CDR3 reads TGTGCCAGCAGCTTGGACAGTAACTCGTATGGCTACACCTTC.

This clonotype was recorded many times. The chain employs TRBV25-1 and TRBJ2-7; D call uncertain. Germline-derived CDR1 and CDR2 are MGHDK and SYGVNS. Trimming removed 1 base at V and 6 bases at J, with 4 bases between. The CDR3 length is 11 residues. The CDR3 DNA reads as TGTGCCAGCAGTGAATCGGGCGAGCAGTACTTC. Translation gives CASSESGEQYF.

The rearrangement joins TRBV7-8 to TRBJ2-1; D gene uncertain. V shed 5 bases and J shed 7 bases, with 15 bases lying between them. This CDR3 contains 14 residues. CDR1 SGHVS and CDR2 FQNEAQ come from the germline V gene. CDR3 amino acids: CASSLHFLVNEQFF. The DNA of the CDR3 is TGTGCCAGCAGCCTACATTTTCTCGTGAATGAGCAGTTCTTC. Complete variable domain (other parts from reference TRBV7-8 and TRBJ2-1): GAGVSQSPRYKVAKRGQDVALRCDPISGHVSLFWYQQALGQGPEFLTYFQNEAQLDKSGLPSDRFFAERPEGSVSTLKIQRTQQEDSAVYLCASSLHFLVNEQFFGPGTRLTVL.

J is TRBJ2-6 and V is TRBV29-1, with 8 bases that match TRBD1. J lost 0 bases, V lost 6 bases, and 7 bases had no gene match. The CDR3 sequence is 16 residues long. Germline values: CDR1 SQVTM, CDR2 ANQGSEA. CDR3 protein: CSVIQGERSGANVLTF. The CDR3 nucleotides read TGCAGCGTCATACAGGGGGAGCGCTCTGGGGCCAACGTCCTGACTTTC.

CDR3: CARPGCYGYTF. Here the CDR3 DNA reads TGTGCTAGGCCCGGGTGCTATGGCTACACCTTC. The chain employs TRBV12-5 and TRBJ1-2, with D unclear. Germline CDR1 and CDR2: LGHNT and FRNRAP. CDR3 length: 11 amino acids. The ends were cut back, 9 bases at V and 4 bases at J, with 9 bases in the middle.

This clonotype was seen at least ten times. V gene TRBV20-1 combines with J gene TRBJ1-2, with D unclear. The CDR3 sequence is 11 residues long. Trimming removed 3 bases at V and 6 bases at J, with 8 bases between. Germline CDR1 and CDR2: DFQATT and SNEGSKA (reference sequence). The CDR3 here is CSASSGNGYTF. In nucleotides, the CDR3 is TGCAGTGCTAGCTCCGGGAATGGCTACACCTTC.

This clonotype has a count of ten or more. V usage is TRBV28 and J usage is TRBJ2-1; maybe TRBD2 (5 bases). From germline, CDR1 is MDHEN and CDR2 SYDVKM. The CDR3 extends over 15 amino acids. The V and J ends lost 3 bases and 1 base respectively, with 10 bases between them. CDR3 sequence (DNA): TGTGCCAGCAGTTTTAGGAGCGGTTCCTACAATGAGCAGTTCTTC. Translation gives CASSFRSGSYNEQFF.

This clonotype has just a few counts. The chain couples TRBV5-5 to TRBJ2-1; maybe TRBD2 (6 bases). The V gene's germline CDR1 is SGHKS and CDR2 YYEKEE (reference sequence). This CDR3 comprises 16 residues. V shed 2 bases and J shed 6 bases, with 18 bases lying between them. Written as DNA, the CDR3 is TGTGCCAGCAGCTTAGGGGAGCGGGTTAGGGGCAATGAGCAGTTCTTC. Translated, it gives CASSLGERVRGNEQFF.

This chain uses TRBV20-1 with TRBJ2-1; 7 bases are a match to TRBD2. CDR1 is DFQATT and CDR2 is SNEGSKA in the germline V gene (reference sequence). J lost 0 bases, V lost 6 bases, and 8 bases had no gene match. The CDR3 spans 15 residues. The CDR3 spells CSAELAESSYNEQFF. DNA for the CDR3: TGCAGTGCAGAGCTAGCGGAGAGCTCCTACAATGAGCAGTTCTTC.

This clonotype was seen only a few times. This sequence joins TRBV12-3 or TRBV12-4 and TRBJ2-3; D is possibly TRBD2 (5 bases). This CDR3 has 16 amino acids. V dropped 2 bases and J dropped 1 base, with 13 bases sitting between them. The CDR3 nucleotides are TGTGCCAGCAGTTTAACGGCGGGTTCGGGCACAGATACGCAGTATTTT. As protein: CASSLTAGSGTDTQYF.